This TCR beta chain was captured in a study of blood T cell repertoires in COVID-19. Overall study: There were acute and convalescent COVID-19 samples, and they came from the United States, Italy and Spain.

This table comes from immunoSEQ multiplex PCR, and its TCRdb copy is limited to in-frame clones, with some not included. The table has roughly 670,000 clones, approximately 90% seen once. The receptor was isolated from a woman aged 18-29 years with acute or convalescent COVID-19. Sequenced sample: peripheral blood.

For the CDR3, the DNA is TGCAGTGCTAGATCGAGCGGGGCGCAGTATTTT. Translation gives CSARSSGAQYF. The rearrangement joins TRBV20-1 to TRBJ2-3; TRBD2 agrees at 7 bases. Germline V gives CDR1 DFQATT, CDR2 SNEGSKA (reference sequence). CDR3 size: 11 residues. V trimming: 2 bases; J trimming: 10 bases; junction bases outside the gene matches: 3.